These T cell receptor beta chains were read from a single sample in a study of T cell clusters in autoimmune cytopenias. TCRdb reprocessed the multiplex PCR reads, keeping one entry per CDR3 protein, no DNA. Here the sample table reports under 9,000 distinct CDR3 sequences. Input material: peripheral blood. The origin of the receptors is a human donor with an autoimmune cytopenia or autoimmune hepatitis (not recorded which). Each CDR3 is given with its conserved first and last residue. The order of the fields is J gene, clone size, V gene, CDR3 protein. Clone size, where shown, is once, few, many, or a class for clones that have expanded.

TRBJ1-1	medium-sized	TRBV6-5	CASSKRDHYTEAFF
TRBJ2-3	NA	TRBV6-2/TRBV6-3	CACSPYRTSGSTDTQYF
TRBJ2-5	medium-sized	TRBV27	CASSLTYGAQYF
TRBJ1-2	medium-sized	TRBV6-5	CASSYSGERDYTF
TRBJ2-1	medium-sized	TRBV27	CASSLRTAGGPNNEQFF
TRBJ2-1	NA	TRBV7-6	CASSSKGLAGVGNEQFF
TRBJ1-2	medium-sized	TRBV30	CAWSPPGNYGYTF
TRBJ2-3	NA	TRBV7-9	CASSPHQGGRTDTQYF
TRBJ2-2	medium-sized	TRBV6-1	CASGAAVANTGELFF
TRBJ1-2	NA	TRBV5-1	CASAPTRTDYGYTF
TRBJ1-6	NA	TRBV7-9	CASSSDRDNSPLHF
TRBJ2-1	medium-sized	TRBV6-5	CASSYSRQDDEQFF
TRBJ2-1	NA	TRBV20-1	CSAIPGTSSNEQFF
TRBJ2-3	medium-sized	TRBV15	CATSRASTDTQYF
TRBJ1-3	medium-sized	TRBV30	CAWGQGNTIYF
TRBJ1-2	NA	TRBV5-5	CASSQTGTGAGGYTF